The rows below give T cell receptor beta chains drawn from one sample of a study of CD8+ T cells in alopecia areata. Sequenced by immunoSEQ multiplex PCR; TCRdb stores in-frame clones only, minus some. This table has about 97,000 clones, 41% appearing once. The source material was CD4+ T cells sorted from blood. Receptors were obtained from a human donor with alopecia areata. Each CDR3 is given with its conserved first and last residue. A D gene is named only where the DNA matches it firmly. Size values are once, few and many counts, or a class for expanded clones, and some rows have none.

-,few,TRBV28,TRBJ2-7,CASSFRGNPRYEQYF,TGTGCCAGCAGTTTTCGGGGGAACCCCAGGTACGAGCAGTACTTC
-,-,TRBV29-1,TRBJ2-1,CSVAPRMSNEQFF,TGCAGCGTTGCGCCTAGAATGAGCAATGAGCAGTTCTTC
TRBD2,-,TRBV27,TRBJ2-3,CASSFGLAGAVGTQYF,TGTGCCAGCAGTTTCGGGCTAGCGGGTGCGGTCGGTACGCAGTATTTT
-,-,TRBV27,TRBJ2-6,CASTPKGSGANVLTF,TGTGCCAGCACCCCAAAGGGCTCTGGGGCCAACGTCCTGACTTTC
-,few,TRBV2,TRBJ1-1,CASSEVKENTEAFF,TGTGCCAGCAGTGAAGTCAAGGAGAACACTGAAGCTTTCTTT
TRBD2,-,TRBV7-2,TRBJ2-7,CASSSRTSGVPYEQYF,TGTGCCAGCAGCTCCCGGACTAGCGGGGTGCCCTACGAGCAGTACTTC
-,-,TRBV4-2,TRBJ2-3,CASSPNYRTDTQYF,TGTGCCAGCAGTCCGAATTACCGCACAGATACGCAGTATTTT
TRBD1,-,TRBV4-2,TRBJ2-7,CASSQRWTGPYEQYF,TGTGCCAGCAGCCAACGATGGACAGGGCCGTACGAGCAGTACTTC
TRBD1,many,TRBV7-8,TRBJ2-7,CASSPWTGLNEQYF,TGTGCCAGCAGCCCCTGGACAGGGTTGAACGAGCAGTACTTC
TRBD2,-,TRBV5-4,TRBJ2-1,CASSSPGLWSEQFF,TGTGCCAGCAGCTCTCCGGGACTATGGAGTGAGCAGTTCTTC
-,-,TRBV29-1,TRBJ2-1,CSVEDHRAGAEQFF,TGCAGCGTTGAAGACCACAGGGCGGGAGCTGAGCAGTTCTTC
-,few,TRBV4-3,TRBJ2-3,CASSRERWGLADTQYF,TGCGCCAGCAGCCGAGAAAGGTGGGGTCTCGCAGATACGCAGTATTTT
-,few,TRBV7-2,TRBJ2-4,CASSEIPGARAKNIQYF,TGTGCCAGCAGCGAAATTCCGGGGGCGCGTGCCAAAAACATTCAGTACTTC
-,-,TRBV5-1,TRBJ2-5,CASSFTAEETQYF,TGCGCCAGCAGCTTCACGGCGGAAGAGACCCAGTACTTC
-,-,TRBV29-1,TRBJ1-1,CSVEEGMNTEAFF,TGCAGCGTTGAAGAGGGAATGAACACTGAAGCTTTCTTT
-,few,TRBV29-1,TRBJ1-5,CSVGNQPQHF,TGCAGCGTTGGGAATCAGCCCCAGCATTTT
TRBD2,-,TRBV10-3,TRBJ2-5,CAISAAGATSRETQYF,TGTGCCATCAGTGCTGCGGGAGCTACCTCACGAGAGACCCAGTACTTC
-,-,TRBV2,TRBJ2-7,CASRRSYEQYF,TGTGCCAGCAGGCGCAGCTACGAGCAGTACTTC
-,-,TRBV5-6,TRBJ2-4,CASSLQGVAQNIQYF,TGTGCCAGCAGCTTACAGGGAGTGGCGCAAAACATTCAGTACTTC
-,many,TRBV7-8,TRBJ2-5,CASSPVGYAETQYF,TGTGCCAGCAGCCCAGTGGGGTATGCGGAGACCCAGTACTTC
TRBD2,-,TRBV30,TRBJ2-6,CAWRGLGTGANVLTF,TGTGCCTGGAGGGGACTAGGAACTGGGGCCAACGTCCTGACTTTC
TRBD1,once,TRBV27,TRBJ2-5,CASSSLDRVQETQYF,TGTGCCAGCAGTTCCCTTGACAGGGTTCAAGAGACCCAGTACTTC
TRBD1,few,TRBV7-2,TRBJ2-1,CASSPQIQQGNEQFF,TGTGCCAGCAGCCCTCAAATTCAACAGGGGAATGAGCAGTTCTTC
-,few,TRBV2,TRBJ1-4,CASRPSIGVEKLFF,TGTGCCAGCAGGCCCTCCATTGGGGTAGAAAAACTGTTTTTT
-,few,TRBV7-2,TRBJ2-2,CASSSRAIQNTGELFF,TGTGCCAGCAGCTCGCGGGCTATCCAAAACACCGGGGAGCTGTTTTTT
-,-,TRBV6-5,TRBJ2-3,CASRSLTGGTDTQYF,TGTGCCAGCAGGTCGTTGACAGGAGGCACAGATACGCAGTATTTT
-,-,TRBV18,TRBJ2-7,CASSPQGAYEQYF,TGTGCCAGCTCACCACAGGGGGCCTACGAGCAGTACTTC
-,few,TRBV4-1,TRBJ2-2,CASSLRTGNTGELFF,TGCGCCAGCAGCCTTAGGACGGGGAACACCGGGGAGCTGTTTTTT
-,few,TRBV28,TRBJ2-3,CASSSTLPSDTQYF,TGTGCCAGCAGTTCGACACTCCCGTCGGATACGCAGTATTTT
TRBD2,few,TRBV6-5,TRBJ2-7,CASRVAGPSYEQYF,TGTGCCAGCAGGGTAGCGGGTCCAAGCTACGAGCAGTACTTC
-,-,TRBV7-2,TRBJ1-5,CASSLWVTNKPQHF,TGTGCCAGCAGCTTATGGGTCACCAATAAGCCCCAGCATTTT
-,-,TRBV30,TRBJ2-1,CAWLRKSLNEQFF,TGTGCCTGGCTCCGTAAGAGCCTCAATGAGCAGTTCTTC
-,few,TRBV29-1,TRBJ2-4,CSVAPQGGSKNIQYF,TGCAGCGTTGCTCCACAGGGTGGTTCCAAAAACATTCAGTACTTC
TRBD1,few,TRBV29-1,TRBJ1-2,CSAGGQGYGYTF,TGCAGCGCCGGAGGACAGGGCTATGGCTACACCTTC
-,few,TRBV7-9,TRBJ2-4,CASSKDIINIQYF,TGTGCCAGCAGCAAGGACATAATAAACATTCAGTACTTC
TRBD1,few,TRBV5-1,TRBJ2-2,CASSLVQGANTGELFF,TGCGCCAGCAGCTTGGTACAGGGGGCTAACACCGGGGAGCTGTTTTTT
-,few,TRBV7-2,TRBJ2-1,CASSTRTGNEQFF,TGTGCCAGCAGCACCCGGACCGGGAATGAGCAGTTCTTC
-,few,TRBV7-9,TRBJ1-5,CASSLAPQRHINQPQHF,TGTGCCAGCAGCTTAGCTCCCCAACGACATATTAATCAGCCCCAGCATTTT
-,-,TRBV29-1,TRBJ1-2,CSCSISIGYTF,TGCAGTTGTAGTATCTCTATTGGCTACACCTTC
-,-,TRBV20-1,TRBJ2-7,CSNGLVHEQYF,TGCAGTAATGGATTGGTCCACGAGCAGTACTTC
TRBD2,-,TRBV30,TRBJ2-1,CAWSVAGTRYYNEQFF,TGTGCCTGGAGTGTCGCCGGGACTAGGTACTACAATGAGCAGTTCTTC
-,few,TRBV27,TRBJ1-4,CASSFSGFEKLFF,TGTGCCAGCAGTTTTTCGGGGTTTGAAAAACTGTTTTTT
-,-,TRBV27,TRBJ2-7,CASSRGTTYEQYF,TGTGCCAGCAGCCGGGGTACAACCTACGAGCAGTACTTC
-,-,TRBV14,TRBJ2-4,CASSQGARLIQYF,TGTGCCAGCAGCCAAGGTGCGCGCCTCATTCAGTACTTC
-,-,TRBV7-9,TRBJ2-1,CASSLAREQFF,TGTGCCAGCAGCTTAGCGCGGGAGCAGTTCTTC
-,-,TRBV6-5,TRBJ1-1,CASSSAANPEAFF,TGTGCCAGCAGCTCGGCAGCTAACCCTGAAGCTTTCTTT
TRBD1,-,TRBV5-4,TRBJ2-3,CASSRNRGTSTDTQYF,TGTGCCAGCAGCAGGAACAGGGGGACTAGCACAGATACGCAGTATTTT
-,-,TRBV5-1,TRBJ2-7,CASRKGESDAYEQYF,TGCGCCAGCAGGAAGGGAGAGAGCGATGCCTACGAGCAGTACTTC
-,-,TRBV29-1,TRBJ2-3,CSVGGRVTDTQYF,TGCAGCGTTGGAGGCAGGGTCACAGATACGCAGTATTTT
-,-,TRBV28,TRBJ2-3,CASNDPSPDTQYF,TGTGCCAGCAATGACCCCAGCCCAGATACGCAGTATTTT
-,few,TRBV6-1,TRBJ2-7,CASSEYWGDYEQYF,TGTGCCAGCAGTGAATACTGGGGTGACTACGAGCAGTACTTC
-,few,TRBV19,TRBJ2-5,CASTDQETQYF,TGTGCCAGTACGGACCAAGAGACCCAGTACTTC
TRBD1,once,TRBV5-1,TRBJ2-7,CASSYRDRSYEQYF,TGCGCCAGCAGCTACCGGGACAGATCCTACGAGCAGTACTTC